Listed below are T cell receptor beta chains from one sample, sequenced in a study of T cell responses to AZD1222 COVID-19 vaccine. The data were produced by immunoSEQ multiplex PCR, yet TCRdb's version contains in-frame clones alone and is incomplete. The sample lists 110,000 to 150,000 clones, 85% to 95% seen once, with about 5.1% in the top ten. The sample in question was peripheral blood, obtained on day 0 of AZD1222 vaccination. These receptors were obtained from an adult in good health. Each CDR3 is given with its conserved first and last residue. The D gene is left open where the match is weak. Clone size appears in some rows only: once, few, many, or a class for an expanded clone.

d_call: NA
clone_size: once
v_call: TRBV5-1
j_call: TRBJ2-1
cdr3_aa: CASSLSLAGEQFF
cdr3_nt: TGCGCCAGCAGCTTGTCGCTAGCTGGTGAGCAGTTCTTC

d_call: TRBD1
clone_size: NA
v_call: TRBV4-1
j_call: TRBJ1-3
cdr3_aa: CASSRGQGISGNTIYF
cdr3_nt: TGCGCCAGCAGCCGTGGACAGGGCATCTCTGGAAACACCATATATTTT

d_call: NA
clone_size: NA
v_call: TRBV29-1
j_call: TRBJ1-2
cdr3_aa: CSVEEVEGAVYGYTF
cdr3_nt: TGCAGCGTTGAAGAAGTCGAGGGAGCGGTCTATGGCTACACCTTC

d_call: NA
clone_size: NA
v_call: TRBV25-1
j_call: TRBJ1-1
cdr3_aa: CASSDIGDLNTEAFF
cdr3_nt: TGTGCCAGCAGTGATATTGGGGACCTGAACACTGAAGCTTTCTTT

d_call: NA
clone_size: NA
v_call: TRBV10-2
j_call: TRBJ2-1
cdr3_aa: CASSERDITHEQFF
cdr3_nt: TGCGCCAGCAGTGAGCGGGACATCACCCATGAGCAGTTCTTC

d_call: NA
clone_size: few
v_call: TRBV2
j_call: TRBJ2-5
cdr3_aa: CASSERARPTETQYF
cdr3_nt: TGTGCCAGCAGTGAAAGGGCCAGGCCGACGGAGACCCAGTACTTC

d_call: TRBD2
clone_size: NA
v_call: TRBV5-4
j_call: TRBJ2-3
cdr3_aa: CASSLELAGVDTQYF
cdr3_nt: TGTGCCAGCAGCTTGGAGCTAGCGGGAGTAGATACGCAGTATTTT

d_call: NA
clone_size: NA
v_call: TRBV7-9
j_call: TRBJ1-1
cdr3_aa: CASTQPPGHTEAFF
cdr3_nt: TGTGCCAGCACCCAGCCCCCGGGTCACACTGAAGCTTTCTTT

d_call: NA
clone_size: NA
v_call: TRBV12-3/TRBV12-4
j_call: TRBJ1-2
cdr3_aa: CASSREGSYGYTF
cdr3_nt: TGTGCCAGCAGTCGGGAAGGATCGTATGGCTACACCTTC

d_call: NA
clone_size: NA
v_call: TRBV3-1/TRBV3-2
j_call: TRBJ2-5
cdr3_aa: CASALGQETQYF
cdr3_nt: TGTGCCAGCGCTCTAGGCCAAGAGACCCAGTACTTC

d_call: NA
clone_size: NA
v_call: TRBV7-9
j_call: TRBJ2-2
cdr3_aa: CASSPGTSSFTGELFF
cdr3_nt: TGTGCCAGCAGCCCTGGGACATCATCATTTACCGGGGAGCTGTTTTTT

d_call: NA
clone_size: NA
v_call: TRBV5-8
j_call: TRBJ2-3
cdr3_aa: CASSPEVLRTDTQYF
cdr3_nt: TGTGCCAGCAGCCCGGAGGTCCTCCGCACAGATACGCAGTATTTT

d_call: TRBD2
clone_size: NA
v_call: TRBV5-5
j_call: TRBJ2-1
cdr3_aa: CASSFSASGIGNEQFF
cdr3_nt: TGTGCCAGCAGCTTCTCGGCTAGCGGGATAGGGAATGAGCAGTTCTTC

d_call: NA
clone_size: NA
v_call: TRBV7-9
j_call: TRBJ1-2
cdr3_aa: CASSLVAYGYTF
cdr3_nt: TGTGCCAGCAGCTTAGTGGCCTATGGCTACACCTTC

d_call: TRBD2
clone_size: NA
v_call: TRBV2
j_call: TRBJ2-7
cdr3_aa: CASSGGGRSTYEQYF
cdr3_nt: TGTGCCAGCAGTGGGGGCGGGAGATCGACCTACGAGCAGTACTTC

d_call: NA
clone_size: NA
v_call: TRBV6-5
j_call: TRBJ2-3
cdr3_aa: CASRPPGSPTDTQYF
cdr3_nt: TGTGCCAGCAGACCACCGGGATCACCCACAGATACGCAGTATTTT

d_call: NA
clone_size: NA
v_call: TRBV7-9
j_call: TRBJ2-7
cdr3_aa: CASSLGQRIYEQYF
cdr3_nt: TGTGCCAGCAGCTTAGGGCAGAGGATTTACGAGCAGTACTTC

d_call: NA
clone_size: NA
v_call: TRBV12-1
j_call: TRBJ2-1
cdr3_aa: CASSFDIGRHNEQFF
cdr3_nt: TGTGCCAGCAGCTTTGATATAGGGCGGCACAATGAGCAGTTCTTC

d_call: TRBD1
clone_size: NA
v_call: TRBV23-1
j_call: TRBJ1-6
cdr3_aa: CASSASGQGGSPLHF
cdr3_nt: TGCGCCAGCAGCGCCTCGGGACAGGGTGGATCACCCCTCCACTTT

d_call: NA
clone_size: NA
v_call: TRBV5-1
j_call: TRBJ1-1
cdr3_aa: CASSPDVGTEAFF
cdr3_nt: TGCGCCAGCAGCCCCGATGTAGGGACTGAAGCTTTCTTT

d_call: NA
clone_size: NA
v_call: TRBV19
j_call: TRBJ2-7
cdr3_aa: CASSIAPDTYEQYF
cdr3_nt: TGTGCCAGTAGTATAGCTCCCGACACCTACGAGCAGTACTTC

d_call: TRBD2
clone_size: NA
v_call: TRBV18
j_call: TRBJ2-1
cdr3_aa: CASSPFSGSGAYNEQFF
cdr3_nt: TGTGCCAGCTCACCGTTTAGCGGGAGTGGGGCCTACAATGAGCAGTTCTTC

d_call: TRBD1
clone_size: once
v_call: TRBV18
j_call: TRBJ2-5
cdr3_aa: CASSRDRGQGETQYF
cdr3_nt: TGTGCCAGCTCACGGGACAGGGGGCAAGGAGAGACCCAGTACTTC

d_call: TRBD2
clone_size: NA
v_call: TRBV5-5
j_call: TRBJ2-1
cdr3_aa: CASSTKPAGADYNEQFF
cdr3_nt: TGTGCCAGCAGCACCAAGCCCGCGGGAGCGGACTACAATGAGCAGTTCTTC

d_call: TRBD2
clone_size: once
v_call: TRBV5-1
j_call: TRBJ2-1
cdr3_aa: CASSWEGPTYNEQFF
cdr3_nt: TGCGCCAGCAGCTGGGAGGGGCCTACCTACAATGAGCAGTTCTTC

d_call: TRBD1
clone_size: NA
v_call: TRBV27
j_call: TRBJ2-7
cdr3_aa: CASSSNGQGITGSITYEQYF
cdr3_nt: TGTGCCAGCAGTTCAAATGGACAGGGAATAACGGGGTCAATCACCTACGAGCAGTACTTC

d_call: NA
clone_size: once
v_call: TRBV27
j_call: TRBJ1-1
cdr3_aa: CASSFRGEITEAFF
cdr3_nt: TGTGCCAGCAGTTTTCGGGGAGAGATCACTGAAGCTTTCTTT

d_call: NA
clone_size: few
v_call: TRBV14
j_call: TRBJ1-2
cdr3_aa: CASSQRTWGSGYTF
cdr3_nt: TGTGCCAGCAGCCAACGGACTTGGGGGTCTGGCTACACCTTC

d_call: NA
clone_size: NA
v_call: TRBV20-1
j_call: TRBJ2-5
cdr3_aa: CSFVEETQYF
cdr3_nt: TGCAGTTTCGTCGAAGAGACCCAGTACTTC

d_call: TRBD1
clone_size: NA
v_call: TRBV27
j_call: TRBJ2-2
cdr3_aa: CASRTGAINTGELFF
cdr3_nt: TGTGCCAGCAGGACAGGGGCTATAAACACCGGGGAGCTGTTTTTT

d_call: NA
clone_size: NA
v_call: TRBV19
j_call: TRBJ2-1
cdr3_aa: CASSLTRNEQFF
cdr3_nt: TGTGCCAGTAGTTTGACTAGGAATGAGCAGTTCTTC

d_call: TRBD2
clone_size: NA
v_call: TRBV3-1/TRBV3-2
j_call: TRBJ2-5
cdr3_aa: CASSQGLAQETQYF
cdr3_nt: TGTGCCAGCAGCCAGGGACTAGCCCAAGAGACCCAGTACTTC

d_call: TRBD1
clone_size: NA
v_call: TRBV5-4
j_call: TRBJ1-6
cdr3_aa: CASSLGQGFHSPLHF
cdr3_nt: TGTGCCAGCAGCTTGGGACAGGGATTCCATTCACCCCTCCACTTT

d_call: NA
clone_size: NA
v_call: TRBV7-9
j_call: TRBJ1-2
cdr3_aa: CASSLAGAGYTF
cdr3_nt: TGTGCCAGCAGCTTAGCAGGGGCCGGCTACACCTTC

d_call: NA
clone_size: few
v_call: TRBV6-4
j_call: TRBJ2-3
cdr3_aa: CASSDSGPDTQYF
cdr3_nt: TGTGCCAGCAGTGACTCAGGGCCAGATACGCAGTATTTT

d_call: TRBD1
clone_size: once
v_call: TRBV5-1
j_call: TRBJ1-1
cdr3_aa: CASSPFDRDTEAFF
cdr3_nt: TGCGCCAGCAGCCCCTTCGACAGGGACACTGAAGCTTTCTTT

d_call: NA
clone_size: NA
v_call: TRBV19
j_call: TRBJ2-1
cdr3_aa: CASSIGFGLALHNEQFF
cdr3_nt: TGTGCCAGTAGTATCGGGTTTGGTCTAGCGCTACACAATGAGCAGTTCTTC

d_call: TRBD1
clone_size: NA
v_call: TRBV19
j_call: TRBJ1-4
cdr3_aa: CAAAGQGDEKLFF
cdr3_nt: TGTGCCGCGGCGGGACAGGGTGATGAAAAACTGTTTTTT

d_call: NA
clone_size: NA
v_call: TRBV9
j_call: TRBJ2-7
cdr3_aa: CASSVDPSPVYEQYF
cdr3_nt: TGTGCCAGCAGCGTAGATCCTAGCCCCGTCTACGAGCAGTACTTC

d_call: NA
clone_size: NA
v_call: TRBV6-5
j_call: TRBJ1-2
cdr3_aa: CASSYDSSKGYTF
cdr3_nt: TGTGCCAGCAGTTACGACTCTTCGAAGGGCTACACCTTC

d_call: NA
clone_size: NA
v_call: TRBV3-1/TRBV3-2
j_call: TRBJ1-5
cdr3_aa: CASSQAAEQPQHF
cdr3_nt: TGTGCCAGCAGCCAAGCGGCAGAACAGCCCCAGCATTTT

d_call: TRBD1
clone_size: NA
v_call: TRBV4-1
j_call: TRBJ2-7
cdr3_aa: CASSQEVAGGQVSYEQYF
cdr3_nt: TGCGCCAGCAGCCAAGAAGTGGCTGGGGGACAGGTCTCCTACGAGCAGTACTTC

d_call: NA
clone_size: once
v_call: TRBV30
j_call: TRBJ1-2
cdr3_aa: CAWSVGRGAGYGYTF
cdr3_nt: TGTGCCTGGAGTGTAGGTCGGGGGGCCGGCTATGGCTACACCTTC

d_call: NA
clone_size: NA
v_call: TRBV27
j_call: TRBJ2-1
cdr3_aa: CASSWDGDNEQFF
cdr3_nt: TGTGCCAGCAGTTGGGACGGAGACAATGAGCAGTTCTTC

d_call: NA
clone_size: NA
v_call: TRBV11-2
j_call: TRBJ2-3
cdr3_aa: CASSPDSGRQGTQYF
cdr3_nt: TGTGCCAGCAGCCCCGACAGTGGCCGGCAGGGTACGCAGTATTTT

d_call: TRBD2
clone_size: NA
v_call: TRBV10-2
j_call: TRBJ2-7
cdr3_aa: CASRASGTYEQYF
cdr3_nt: TGCGCCAGCAGGGCTAGCGGCACCTACGAGCAGTACTTC

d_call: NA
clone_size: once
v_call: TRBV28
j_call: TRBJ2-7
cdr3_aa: CASSLGGRTYEQYF
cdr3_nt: TGTGCCAGCAGTTTAGGAGGGCGCACCTACGAGCAGTACTTC

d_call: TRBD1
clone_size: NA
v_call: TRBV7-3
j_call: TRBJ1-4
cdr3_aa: CASSIQQGRKLFF
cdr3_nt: TGTGCCAGCAGCATACAACAGGGGAGGAAACTGTTTTTT

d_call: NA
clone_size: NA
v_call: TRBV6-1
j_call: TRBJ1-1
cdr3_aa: CASSYAGGDTEAFF
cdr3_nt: TGTGCCAGCAGTTATGCGGGGGGGGACACTGAAGCTTTCTTT

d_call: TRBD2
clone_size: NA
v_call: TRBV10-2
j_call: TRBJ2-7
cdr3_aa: CASSTGGRVYEQYF
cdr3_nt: TGCGCCAGCAGTACCGGCGGGAGGGTCTACGAGCAGTACTTC

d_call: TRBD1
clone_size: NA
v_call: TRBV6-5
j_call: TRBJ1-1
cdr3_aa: CASSPRTGGNTEAFF
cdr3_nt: TGTGCCAGCAGTCCCAGGACAGGGGGAAACACTGAAGCTTTCTTT